This entry lists 20 T cell receptor beta chains sequenced from one sample in a study of blood T cell repertoires in COVID-19. Clones were read by immunoSEQ multiplex PCR, and TCRdb kept only the in-frame ones, dropping some. The table has around 500,000 clones, approximately 88% seen once. What was sequenced was PBMCs or T cells enriched from blood (not recorded which). These receptors all come from a woman aged 40 to 55 who had recovered from COVID-19.

This chain joins TRBV2 and TRBJ1-6; the D gene is possibly TRBD1 (6 bases). The CDR3 runs 14 residues. The germline V and J ends were trimmed by 1 base and 7 bases, with 8 bases remaining between them. Germline V gene lookup returns CDR1 SNHLY and CDR2 FYNNEI. The CDR3 sequence is CASSEERGNSPLHF. CDR3 nucleotides: TGTGCCAGCAGTGAAGAAAGGGGGAATTCACCCCTCCACTTT.

The chain is built from TRBV3-1 (or the pseudogene TRBV3-2) and TRBJ2-2; 9 bases fit TRBD2. Germline V gives CDR1 LGHDT, CDR2 YNNKEL (reference sequence). The V segment lost 2 bases and the J segment 0 bases; nucleotides outside the gene matches: 7. The CDR3 has 18 residues. The CDR3: CASSQPTSGLTNTGELFF. The CDR3 DNA follows: TGTGCCAGCAGCCAACCTACTAGCGGGCTAACGAACACCGGGGAGCTGTTTTTT.

The genes are TRBV7-8 and TRBJ1-6, with D unresolved. V was pared by 2 bases and J by 6 bases, with 11 bases between. Germline loops: CDR1 SGHVS, CDR2 FQNEAQ. The CDR3 has 15 residues. DNA for the CDR3: TGTGCCAGCAGCTTACCGGGGTTGGGTAATTCACCCCTCCACTTT. This encodes CASSLPGLGNSPLHF.

This chain joins TRBV6-5 and TRBJ2-3, with D uncertain. V lost 1 base and J 0 bases, leaving 8 bases between the germline ends. In germline, CDR1 is MNHEY, CDR2 SVGAGI. This CDR3 comprises 15 residues. This CDR3 reads CASSYYRTSTDTQYF. In nucleotides, the CDR3 is TGTGCCAGCAGTTACTACAGAACTAGCACAGATACGCAGTATTTT.

The V call is TRBV7-6, the J call TRBJ2-3; 9 nucleotides agree with TRBD2. CDR1 SGHVS and CDR2 FNYEAQ come from the germline V gene. The J segment lost 0 bases and the V segment lost 5 bases, leaving 15 bases of the junction unmatched. The CDR3 length is 19 residues. The CDR3 DNA reads TGTGCCAGCAGCCGACCGATGGGCAAAACTAGCGGGAGCACAGATACGCAGTATTTT. It is translated as CASSRPMGKTSGSTDTQYF.

The rearrangement joins TRBV7-8 to TRBJ1-2; D unclear. Trimming removed 1 base from V and 4 bases from J, with 7 bases in between. CDR1 and CDR2 from the germline V gene are SGHVS and FQNEAQ. The length of the CDR3 is 13 residues. CDR3 amino acids: CASSLEQFYGYTF. The CDR3 DNA reads TGTGCCAGCAGCTTAGAACAGTTCTATGGCTACACCTTC. Filled out from reference TRBV7-8 and TRBJ1-2, the complete variable domain reads GAGVSQSPRYKVAKRGQDVALRCDPISGHVSLFWYQQALGQGPEFLTYFQNEAQLDKSGLPSDRFFAERPEGSVSTLKIQRTQQEDSAVYLCASSLEQFYGYTFGSGTRLTVV.

V is TRBV10-3 and J is TRBJ1-1; no clear D gene. The CDR3 runs 15 residues. The germline V and J ends were trimmed by 0 bases and 5 bases, with 13 bases remaining between them. Looked up from germline, CDR1 is ENHRY and CDR2 is SYGVKD. The CDR3 reads CAISESAIPGTEAFF. For the CDR3, the DNA is TGTGCCATCAGTGAGTCGGCGATTCCGGGGACTGAAGCTTTCTTT.

This chain joins TRBV27 and TRBJ2-1, with 12 bases that match TRBD1. Germline trimming cut 3 bases from V and 7 bases from J; bases unmatched to any gene: 13. The CDR3 extends over 18 amino acids. The germline V gene encodes CDR1 MNHEY and CDR2 SMNVEV (reference sequence). The CDR3 bases are TGTGCCAGCAGTTTGGATAAGGGGACAGGGGGCTTGATGAATGAGCAGTTCTTC. Translated, it gives CASSLDKGTGGLMNEQFF.

On this clone: This specimen includes other DNA sequences encoding the same CDR3. The CDR3 DNA reads TGTGCCAGCAGCCTTACAGGGACTGAAGCTTTCTTT. Translated, it gives CASSLTGTEAFF. The V gene is TRBV11-2, the J gene TRBJ1-1; a possible D gene is TRBD1 (6 bases). The CDR3 totals 12 residues. V lost 5 bases and J lost 5, with 9 bases in between. Germline V gene lookup returns CDR1 SGHAT and CDR2 FQNNGV.

V gene TRBV10-3 combines with J gene TRBJ1-1; 9 positions match TRBD1. CDR1 is ENHRY and CDR2 is SYGVKD in the germline V gene. The CDR3 contains 13 residues. J gave up 3 bases and V 6 bases, and 2 bases lay outside the gene matches. CDR3 nucleotide sequence: TGTGCCATCAGAACAGGGGGCGACACTGAAGCTTTCTTT. This encodes CAIRTGGDTEAFF.

The chain carries TRBV27 and TRBJ1-1; D is uncertain. The V gene's germline CDR1 is MNHEY and CDR2 SMNVEV (reference sequence). V was clipped by 2 bases and J by 1 base, with 5 bases between them. The CDR3 covers 13 residues. CDR3 in DNA: TGTGCCAGCAGTTTAACCGGGAACACTGAAGCTTTCTTT. Its translation: CASSLTGNTEAFF.

This chain joins TRBV2 and TRBJ2-2; 11 bases align to TRBD2. CDR1 and CDR2 (germline): SNHLY, FYNNEI. The CDR3 length is 17 residues. V trimming: 3 bases; J trimming: 7 bases; junction bases outside the gene matches: 10. This chain's CDR3 is CASSEVELAGVGGELFF. The CDR3 DNA sequence: TGTGCCAGCAGTGAGGTGGAACTAGCGGGAGTCGGCGGGGAGCTGTTTTTT.

The chain employs TRBV18 and TRBJ2-1; 11 positions match TRBD2. This CDR3 contains 17 residues. Germline lookup yields CDR1 KGHSH and CDR2 LQKENI. The V gene end was trimmed by 1 base and the J gene end by 8 bases; junction bases not matched to a gene: 10. CDR3 bases: TGTGCCAGCTCACCACGGACTAGCGGGCCGGGGGGCCATGAGCAGTTCTTC. This gives the protein CASSPRTSGPGGHEQFF. Variable domain in full (rest from reference TRBV18 and TRBJ2-1): NAGVMQNPRHLVRRRGQEARLRCSPMKGHSHVYWYRQLPEEGLKFMVYLQKENIIDESGMPKERFSAEFPKEGPSILRIQQVVRGDSAAYFCASSPRTSGPGGHEQFFGPGTRLTVL.

The chain joins TRBV18 to TRBJ2-1; 11 bases are shared with TRBD2. The germline CDR1 and CDR2 sequences are KGHSH and LQKENI. V lost 0 bases and J lost 6; bases outside the gene matches: 4. CDR3 length equals 16 residues. CDR3 sequence reads: CASSPPWLAGGNEQFF. In DNA form, the CDR3 reads TGTGCCAGCTCACCACCGTGGCTAGCGGGAGGCAATGAGCAGTTCTTC.

The chain links TRBV19 to TRBJ1-1; weak D call: TRBD1 (5 bases). CDR3 length: 16 amino acids. Germline assignment: CDR1 LNHDA and CDR2 SQIVND (reference sequence). Trimming took off 6 bases at V and 0 bases at J, with 17 bases between the two ends. The CDR3, as DNA: TGTGCCAGTAGGGCCGGGACTGCCCGAATGAACACTGAAGCTTTCTTT. Protein: CASRAGTARMNTEAFF.

The chain combines TRBV12-3 or TRBV12-4 with TRBJ1-2; no clear D gene. V dropped 2 bases and J dropped 8 bases, with 12 bases sitting between them. The CDR3 has 13 amino acids. CDR3 residues: CASSLLGEGGYTF. CDR3 in DNA: TGTGCCAGCAGTTTACTCGGGGAGGGCGGCTACACCTTC.

This chain joins TRBV5-1 and TRBJ1-2, with TRBD1 as a possible D gene (5 bases). Germline values: CDR1 SGHRS, CDR2 YFSETQ. The CDR3 has 15 residues. V dropped 0 bases and J dropped 0 bases, with 9 bases sitting between them. CDR3 amino acids: CASSLGTLTNYGYTF. The CDR3 DNA sequence: TGCGCCAGCAGCTTGGGGACACTCACTAACTATGGCTACACCTTC.

The V gene is TRBV27, the J gene TRBJ1-2; D is undetermined. The CDR3 has 14 amino acids. Germline V gene lookup returns CDR1 MNHEY and CDR2 SMNVEV (reference sequence). Trimming shortened V by 3 bases and J by 4 bases, and 12 bases separated the two germline ends. The CDR3 sequence is CASSFQLRGYGYTF. The CDR3 bases are TGTGCCAGCAGTTTTCAGCTGAGAGGCTATGGCTACACCTTC.

As DNA, the CDR3 is TGTGCCACCAGCGTGACTAGCGGGAAGTTCTACGAGCAGTACTTC. It encodes CATSVTSGKFYEQYF. V is TRBV15 and J is TRBJ2-7; the match to TRBD2 covers 11 bases. The CDR3 runs to 15 residues. Germline lookup yields CDR1 LNHNV and CDR2 YYDKDF (reference sequence). With 5 bases clipped from V and 3 bases from J, the junction kept 6 bases outside the gene matches.

The chain links TRBV6-5 to TRBJ2-7; 9 nucleotides match TRBD1. V lost 6 bases to trimming and J lost 5 bases; unmatched junction nucleotides: 11. Germline CDR1 and CDR2: MNHEY and SVGAGI. This CDR3 region has 15 residues. Written as DNA, the CDR3 is TGTGCCAGCAGCCTCAAACAGGGGGCGCGGAACGAGCAGTACTTC. This gives the protein CASSLKQGARNEQYF.